The rows below give T cell receptor beta chains drawn from one sample of a study of blood T cell repertoires in COVID-19. The table came from immunoSEQ multiplex PCR; TCRdb's copy has only in-frame clones and leaves some out. The table shows 270,000 or so clones, with 82% occurring only once. Sequencing input: peripheral blood. Receptor source: a woman between 18 and 30 years old with acute or convalescent COVID-19. Both conserved end residues are part of each CDR3. D genes are given only for firm matches. The size entry is marked missing in some rows and otherwise reads once, few, many or a size class.

TRBV30	.	TRBJ1-4	.	TGTGCCTGGAGCCGATCCAGGGGCGCTAATGAAAAACTGTTTTTT	CAWSRSRGANEKLFF
TRBV18	.	TRBJ2-5	TRBD2	TGTGCCAGCTCACCAGGACTAGCGGGAGGGGTCCAAGAGACCCAGTACTTC	CASSPGLAGGVQETQYF
TRBV10-3	.	TRBJ2-7	TRBD2	TGTGCCGCGGGGGGGAGACACGAGCAGTACTTC	CAAGGRHEQYF
TRBV7-2	once	TRBJ1-5	.	TGTGCCAGCAGCTTAGCGGGCGGGGGGAAGCAGCCCCAGCATTTT	CASSLAGGGKQPQHF
TRBV14	.	TRBJ2-3	TRBD2	TGTGCCAGCAGCCAAGGACTAGCCTCCCCAGATACGCAGTATTTT	CASSQGLASPDTQYF
TRBV30	.	TRBJ1-2	.	TGTGCCTGGAGTGTAAGGGGGTTCTATGGCTACACCTTC	CAWSVRGFYGYTF
TRBV19	.	TRBJ1-2	.	TGTGCCAGTAGGGGACTCCCGAACGACTATGGCTACACCTTC	CASRGLPNDYGYTF
TRBV15	.	TRBJ1-4	.	TGTGCCACCAGCCTAGTAGCAACTAATGAAAAACTGTTTTTT	CATSLVATNEKLFF
TRBV6-5	.	TRBJ2-2	.	TGTGCCAGCAAGCTCAGCAGGGTGGCCGGGGAGCTGTTTTTT	CASKLSRVAGELFF
TRBV6-5	.	TRBJ2-7	.	TGTGCCAGTTGCGGCAATTTCTACGAGCAGTACTTC	CASCGNFYEQYF
TRBV2	.	TRBJ2-3	.	TGTGCCAGCAGTGGACACCTGCGGGAACTTGCCACAGATACGCAGTATTTT	CASSGHLRELATDTQYF
TRBV12-3/TRBV12-4	.	TRBJ2-5	.	TGTGCCAGCACCAGCGCGCAAGAGACCCAGTACTTC	CASTSAQETQYF
TRBV27	.	TRBJ2-7	.	TGTGCCAGCAGTTATTCTAGTGAGGCGGGCGAGCAGTACTTC	CASSYSSEAGEQYF
TRBV11-2	.	TRBJ2-6	.	TGTGCCAGCAGCTTAGTCGTAGGAGTGGGAGACTCTGGGGCCAACGTCCTGACTTTC	CASSLVVGVGDSGANVLTF
TRBV9	.	TRBJ1-2	.	TGTGCCAGCATGGGCCTTGACGGCTACACCTTC	CASMGLDGYTF
TRBV6-5	.	TRBJ1-1	.	TGTGCCAGCATTCGGAACAGCGGGAACACTGAAGCTTTCTTT	CASIRNSGNTEAFF
TRBV11-2	.	TRBJ2-5	.	TGTGCCAGCAGCCGGTATGGAGAGACCCAGTACTTC	CASSRYGETQYF
TRBV6-2/TRBV6-3	.	TRBJ1-1	TRBD1	TGTGCCAGCAGTTTCGGACAGGGCCGGTGGAACACTGAAGCTTTCTTT	CASSFGQGRWNTEAFF
TRBV10-2	.	TRBJ2-1	.	TGCGCCAGCAGATTTGGTCGGAATGAGCAGTTCTTC	CASRFGRNEQFF
TRBV4-2	.	TRBJ2-5	TRBD2	TGTGCCAGCAGCCAAGACCTAGCGGGAGGTCGGCACCAGGAGACCCAGTACTTC	CASSQDLAGGRHQETQYF
TRBV29-1	.	TRBJ2-3	TRBD2	TGCAGCGTTGGGCCACTAGCGGGAGTAACAAATACGCAGTATTTT	CSVGPLAGVTNTQYF
TRBV15	.	TRBJ2-7	.	TGTGCCACCAGTTCACGGGGCTACGAGCAGTACTTC	CATSSRGYEQYF
TRBV4-2	.	TRBJ1-2	.	TGTGCCAGCAGCCTCTACTCGGACAGAGAGTATGGCTACACCTTC	CASSLYSDREYGYTF
TRBV6-1	.	TRBJ1-1	.	TGTGCCAGCAGTGATGAGGGAGTGGTTCAAGCTTTCTTT	CASSDEGVVQAFF
TRBV5-1	.	TRBJ2-2	TRBD2	TGCGCCAGCAGCTTTTATTGGCGGGAGTTTGTTCCCGGGGAGCTGTTTTTT	CASSFYWREFVPGELFF
TRBV5-1	.	TRBJ2-7	TRBD2	TGCGCCAGCAGCTTGGAGCCTAGCGGGAGCTACGAGCAGTACTTC	CASSLEPSGSYEQYF
TRBV3-1/TRBV3-2	.	TRBJ2-2	.	TGTGCCAGCAGCCAAGTAAACACCGGGGAGCTGTTTTTT	CASSQVNTGELFF
TRBV20-1	.	TRBJ2-3	.	TGCAGTGCCGCCGGTGGAGATACGCAGTATTTT	CSAAGGDTQYF
TRBV29-1	.	TRBJ2-7	.	TGCAGCATCAACAGGGACCAACCCCCCTACGAGCAGTACTTC	CSINRDQPPYEQYF
TRBV7-9	.	TRBJ1-1	.	TGTGCCAGCAGCTTAACCGGGAATGAAGCTTTCTTT	CASSLTGNEAFF
TRBV19	.	TRBJ1-2	TRBD1	TGTGCCAGTAGTCGGACAGGGGGTCCCTATGGCTACACCTTC	CASSRTGGPYGYTF
TRBV11-3	once	TRBJ1-3	.	TGTGCCAGCAGCTTAGATTCCCAGGCTGGAAACACCATATATTTT	CASSLDSQAGNTIYF
TRBV11-3	.	TRBJ2-3	.	TGTGCCAGCAGCTTAGGGGTCGGAGGGCCCTACGCAGATACGCAGTATTTT	CASSLGVGGPYADTQYF
TRBV14	.	TRBJ2-1	TRBD2	TGTGCCAGCAGCCCAGGCAAACTAGCGGGAGCAGACAATGAGCAGTTCTTC	CASSPGKLAGADNEQFF
TRBV5-4	.	TRBJ2-3	.	TGTGCCAGCAGCTTGACGGGAGCCACAGATACGCAGTATTTT	CASSLTGATDTQYF
TRBV7-9	.	TRBJ2-7	.	TGTGCCAGCAGCTTATCAGGGAACGAGCAGTACTTC	CASSLSGNEQYF
TRBV29-1	.	TRBJ2-3	TRBD2	TGCAGCGCCACAATAGGGACTAGCGCCAGGAGGACAACAGATACGCAGTATTTT	CSATIGTSARRTTDTQYF